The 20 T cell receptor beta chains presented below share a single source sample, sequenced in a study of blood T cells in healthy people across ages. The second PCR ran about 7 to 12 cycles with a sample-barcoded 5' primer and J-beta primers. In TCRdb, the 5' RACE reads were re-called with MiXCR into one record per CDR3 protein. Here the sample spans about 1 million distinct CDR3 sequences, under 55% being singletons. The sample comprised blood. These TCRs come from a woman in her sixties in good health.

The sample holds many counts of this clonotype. CDR3 in amino acids: CASSPSGGGYEQYF. The CDR3, as DNA: TGTGCCAGCAGTCCTAGCGGTGGGGGGTACGAGCAGTACTTC. The chain links TRBV28 to TRBJ2-7; the match to TRBD2 covers 7 bases. The germline CDR1 and CDR2 sequences are MDHEN and SYDVKM. This CDR3 spans 14 amino acids. V shed 5 bases, J shed 4 bases, and the junction held 8 bases outside the gene matches.

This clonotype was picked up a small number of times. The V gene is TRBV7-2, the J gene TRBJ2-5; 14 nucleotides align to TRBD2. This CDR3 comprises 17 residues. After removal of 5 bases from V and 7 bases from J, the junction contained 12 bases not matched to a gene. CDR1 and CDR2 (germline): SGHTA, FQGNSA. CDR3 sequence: CASSPAPGLAGVGTQYF. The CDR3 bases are TGTGCCAGCAGCCCTGCTCCGGGACTAGCGGGAGTAGGGACCCAGTACTTC.

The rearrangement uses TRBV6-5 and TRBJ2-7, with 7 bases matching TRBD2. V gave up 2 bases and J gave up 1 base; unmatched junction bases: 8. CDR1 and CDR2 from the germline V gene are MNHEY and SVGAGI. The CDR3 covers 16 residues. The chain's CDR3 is CASSYALGLSSYEQYF. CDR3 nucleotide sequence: TGTGCCAGCAGTTACGCTTTGGGACTATCGTCCTACGAGCAGTACTTC.

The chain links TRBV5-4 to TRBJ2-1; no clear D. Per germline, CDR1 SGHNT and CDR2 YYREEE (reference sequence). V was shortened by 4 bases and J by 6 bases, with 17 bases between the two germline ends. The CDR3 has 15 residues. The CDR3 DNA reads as TGTGCCAGCAGCATAGACCAAATTCGAACCAATGAGCAGTTCTTC. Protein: CASSIDQIRTNEQFF.

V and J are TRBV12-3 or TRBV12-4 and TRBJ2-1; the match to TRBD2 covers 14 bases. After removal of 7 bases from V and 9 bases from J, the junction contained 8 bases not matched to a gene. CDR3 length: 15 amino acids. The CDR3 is CASTVGLAGVGEQFF. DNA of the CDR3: TGTGCCAGCACCGTGGGACTAGCGGGAGTAGGTGAGCAGTTCTTC.

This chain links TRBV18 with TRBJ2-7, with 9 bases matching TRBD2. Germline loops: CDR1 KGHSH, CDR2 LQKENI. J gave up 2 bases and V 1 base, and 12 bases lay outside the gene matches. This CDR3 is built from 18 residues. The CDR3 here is CASSPRTSEKPLTYEQYF. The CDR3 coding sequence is TGTGCCAGCTCACCACGGACTAGCGAGAAGCCCTTAACCTACGAGCAGTACTTC. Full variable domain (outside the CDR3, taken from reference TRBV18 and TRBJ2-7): NAGVMQNPRHLVRRRGQEARLRCSPMKGHSHVYWYRQLPEEGLKFMVYLQKENIIDESGMPKERFSAEFPKEGPSILRIQQVVRGDSAAYFCASSPRTSEKPLTYEQYFGPGTRLTVT.

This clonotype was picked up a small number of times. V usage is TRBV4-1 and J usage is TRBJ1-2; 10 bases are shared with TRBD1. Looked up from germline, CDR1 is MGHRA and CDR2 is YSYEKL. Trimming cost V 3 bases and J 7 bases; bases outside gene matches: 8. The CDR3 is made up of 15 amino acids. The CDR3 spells CASSQAGTGVGGYTF. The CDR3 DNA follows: TGCGCCAGCAGCCAGGCCGGGACAGGGGTAGGTGGCTACACCTTC.

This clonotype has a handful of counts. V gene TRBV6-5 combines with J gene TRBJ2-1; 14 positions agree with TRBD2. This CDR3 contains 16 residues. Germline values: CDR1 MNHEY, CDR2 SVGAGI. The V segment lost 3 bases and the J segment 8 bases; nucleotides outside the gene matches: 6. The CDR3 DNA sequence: TGTGCCAGCAGTTATCCGGGACTAGCGGGAGTAGATGAGCAGTTCTTC. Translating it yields CASSYPGLAGVDEQFF.

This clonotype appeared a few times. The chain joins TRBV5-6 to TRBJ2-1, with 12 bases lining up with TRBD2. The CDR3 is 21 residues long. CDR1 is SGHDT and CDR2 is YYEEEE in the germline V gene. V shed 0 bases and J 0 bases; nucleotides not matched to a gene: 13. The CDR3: CASSLAPLAGGPQSSYNEQFF. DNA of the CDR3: TGTGCCAGCAGCTTGGCCCCCCTAGCGGGAGGGCCCCAAAGCTCCTACAATGAGCAGTTCTTC.

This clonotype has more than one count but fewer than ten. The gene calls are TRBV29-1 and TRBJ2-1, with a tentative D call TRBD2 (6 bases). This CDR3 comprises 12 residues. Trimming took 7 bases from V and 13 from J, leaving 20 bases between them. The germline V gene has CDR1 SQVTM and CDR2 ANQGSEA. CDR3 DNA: TGCAGCGCTCTCCAGGGAGGAGAGACCCAGTTCTTC. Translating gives CSALQGGETQFF.

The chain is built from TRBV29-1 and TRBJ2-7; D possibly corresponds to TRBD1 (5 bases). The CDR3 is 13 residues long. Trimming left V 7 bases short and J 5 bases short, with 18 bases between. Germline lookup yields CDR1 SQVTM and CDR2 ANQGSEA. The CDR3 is CSGRTSGLNEQYF. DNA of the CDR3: TGCAGCGGCCGGACCTCAGGGTTAAACGAGCAGTACTTC.

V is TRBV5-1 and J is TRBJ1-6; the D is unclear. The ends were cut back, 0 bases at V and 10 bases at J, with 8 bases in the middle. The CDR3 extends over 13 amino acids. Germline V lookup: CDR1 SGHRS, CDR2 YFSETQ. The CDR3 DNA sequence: TGCGCCAGCAGCTTGGGGTGGGAGTCACCCCTCCACTTT. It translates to CASSLGWESPLHF.

CDR3 in DNA: TGCAGCGCTGCGGCCTTGGGGACTGGGTCCCAGTACTTC. As protein: CSAAALGTGSQYF. The chain carries TRBV29-1 and TRBJ2-7, with D possibly TRBD2 on 6 matching bases. V was clipped by 7 bases and J by 10 bases, with 23 bases between them. This CDR3 is built from 13 residues. CDR1 is SQVTM, CDR2 ANQGSEA, per germline.

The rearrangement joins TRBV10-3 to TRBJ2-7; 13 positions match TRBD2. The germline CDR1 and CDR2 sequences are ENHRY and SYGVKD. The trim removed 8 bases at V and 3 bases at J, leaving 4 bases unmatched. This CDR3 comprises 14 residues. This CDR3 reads CAIRLAGGNYEQYF. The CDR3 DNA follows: TGTGCCATCCGACTAGCGGGAGGCAACTACGAGCAGTACTTC.

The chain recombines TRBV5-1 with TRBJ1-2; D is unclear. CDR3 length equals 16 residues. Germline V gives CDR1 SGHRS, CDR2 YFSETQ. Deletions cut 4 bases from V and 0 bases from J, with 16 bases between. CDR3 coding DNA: TGCGCCAGCAGCGTGGGAATAGCGACGGCTAACTATGGCTACACCTTC. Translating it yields CASSVGIATANYGYTF. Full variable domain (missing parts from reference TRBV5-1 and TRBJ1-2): KAGVTQTPRYLIKTRGQQVTLSCSPISGHRSVSWYQQTPGQGLQFLFEYFSETQRNKGNFPGRFSGRQFSNSRSEMNVSTLELGDSALYLCASSVGIATANYGYTFGSGTRLTVV.

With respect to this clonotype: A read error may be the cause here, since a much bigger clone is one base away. The CDR3 region is CARRGLTPCEQYF. CDR3 sequence (DNA): TGCGCCAGGAGGGGACTGACCCCGTGTGAGCAGTACTTC. This chain connects TRBV5-1 to TRBJ2-5; D perhaps matches TRBD2 (6 bases). Germline V gene data show CDR1 as SGHRS and CDR2 as YFSETQ. The V end lost 8 bases, the J end lost 11 bases, and 22 bases lay between the germline ends. The length of the CDR3 is 13 residues. Full variable domain (remainder filled in from reference TRBV5-1 and TRBJ2-5): KAGVTQTPRYLIKTRGQQVTLSCSPISGHRSVSWYQQTPGQGLQFLFEYFSETQRNKGNFPGRFSGRQFSNSRSEMNVSTLELGDSALYLCARRGLTPCEQYFGPGTRLLVL.

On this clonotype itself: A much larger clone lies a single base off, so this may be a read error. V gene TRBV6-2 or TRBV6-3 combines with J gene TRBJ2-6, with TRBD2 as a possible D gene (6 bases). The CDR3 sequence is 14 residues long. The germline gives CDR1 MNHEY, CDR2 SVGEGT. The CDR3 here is CACRMEGGANVLTF. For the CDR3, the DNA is TGTGCCTGCAGAATGGAGGGCGGGGCCAACGTCCTGACTTTC.

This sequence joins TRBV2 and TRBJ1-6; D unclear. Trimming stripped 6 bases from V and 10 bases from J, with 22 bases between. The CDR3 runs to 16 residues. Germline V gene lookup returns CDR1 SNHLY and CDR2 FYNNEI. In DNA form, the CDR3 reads TGTGCCAGCAGGAAGGGCGAGACGACCTTGGACTCACCCCTCCACTTT. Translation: CASRKGETTLDSPLHF. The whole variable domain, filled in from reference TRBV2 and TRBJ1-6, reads EPEVTQTPSHQVTQMGQEVILRCVPISNHLYFYWYRQILGQKVEFLVSFYNNEISEKSEIFDDQFSVERPDGSNFTLKIRSTKLEDSAMYFCASRKGETTLDSPLHFGNGTRLTVT.

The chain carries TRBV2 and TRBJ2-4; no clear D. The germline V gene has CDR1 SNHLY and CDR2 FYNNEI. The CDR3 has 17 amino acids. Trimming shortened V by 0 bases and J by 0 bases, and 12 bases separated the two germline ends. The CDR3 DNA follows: TGTGCCAGCAGTGAAGCGCTTCAATCTGCAGCCAAAAACATTCAGTACTTC. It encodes CASSEALQSAAKNIQYF.

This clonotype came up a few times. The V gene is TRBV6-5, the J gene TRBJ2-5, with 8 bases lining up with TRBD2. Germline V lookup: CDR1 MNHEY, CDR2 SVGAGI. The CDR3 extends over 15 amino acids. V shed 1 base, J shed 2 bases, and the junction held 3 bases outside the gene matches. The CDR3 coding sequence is TGTGCCAGCAGTTACTACCTAGCGGGTCAAGAGACCCAGTACTTC. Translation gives CASSYYLAGQETQYF.